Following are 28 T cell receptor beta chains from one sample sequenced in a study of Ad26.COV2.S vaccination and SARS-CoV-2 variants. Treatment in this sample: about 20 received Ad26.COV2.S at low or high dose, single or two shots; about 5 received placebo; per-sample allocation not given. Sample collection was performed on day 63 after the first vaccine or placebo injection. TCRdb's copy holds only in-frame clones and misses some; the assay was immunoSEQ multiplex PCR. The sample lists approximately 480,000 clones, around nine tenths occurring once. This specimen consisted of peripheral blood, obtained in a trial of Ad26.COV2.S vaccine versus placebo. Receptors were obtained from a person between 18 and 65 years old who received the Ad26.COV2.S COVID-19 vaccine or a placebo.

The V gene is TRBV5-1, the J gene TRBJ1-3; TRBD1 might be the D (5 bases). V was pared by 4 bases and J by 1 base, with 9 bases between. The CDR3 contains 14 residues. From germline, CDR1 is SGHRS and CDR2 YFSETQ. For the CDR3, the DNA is TGCGCCAGCAGCCCCCAGGGTTCTGGAAACACCATATATTTT. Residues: CASSPQGSGNTIYF.

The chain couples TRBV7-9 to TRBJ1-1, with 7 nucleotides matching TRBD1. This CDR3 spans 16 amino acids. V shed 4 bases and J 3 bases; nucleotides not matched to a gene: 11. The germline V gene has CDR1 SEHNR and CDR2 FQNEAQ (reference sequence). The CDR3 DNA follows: TGTGCCAGCAGCTCCACAGGGGTCCCTTTTTACACTGAAGCTTTCTTT. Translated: CASSSTGVPFYTEAFF. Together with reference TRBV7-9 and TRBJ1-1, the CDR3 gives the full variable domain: DTGVSQNPRHKITKRGQNVTFRCDPISEHNRLYWYRQTLGQGPEFLTYFQNEAQLEKSRLLSDRFSAERPKGSFSTLEIQRTEQGDSAMYLCASSSTGVPFYTEAFFGQGTRLTVV.

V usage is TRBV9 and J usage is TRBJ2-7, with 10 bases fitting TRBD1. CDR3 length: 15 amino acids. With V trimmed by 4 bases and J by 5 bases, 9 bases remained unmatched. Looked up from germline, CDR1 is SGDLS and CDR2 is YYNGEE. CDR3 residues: CASSFTPGTGDEQYF. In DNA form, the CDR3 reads TGTGCCAGCAGCTTCACCCCCGGGACAGGGGACGAGCAGTACTTC.

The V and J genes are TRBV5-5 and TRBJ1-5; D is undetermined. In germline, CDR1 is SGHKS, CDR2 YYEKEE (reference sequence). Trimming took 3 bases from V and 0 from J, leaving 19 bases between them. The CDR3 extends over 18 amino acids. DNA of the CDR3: TGTGCCAGCAGCTGGTTGGCGGTCCCGGGGTCTAGCAATCAGCCCCAGCATTTT. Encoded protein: CASSWLAVPGSSNQPQHF.

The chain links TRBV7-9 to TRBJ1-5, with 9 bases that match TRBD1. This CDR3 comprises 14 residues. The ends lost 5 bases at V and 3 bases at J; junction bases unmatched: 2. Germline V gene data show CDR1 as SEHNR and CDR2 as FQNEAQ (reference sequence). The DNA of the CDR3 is TGTGCCAGCAGCGGACAGGGGCTCAATCAGCCCCAGCATTTT. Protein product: CASSGQGLNQPQHF.

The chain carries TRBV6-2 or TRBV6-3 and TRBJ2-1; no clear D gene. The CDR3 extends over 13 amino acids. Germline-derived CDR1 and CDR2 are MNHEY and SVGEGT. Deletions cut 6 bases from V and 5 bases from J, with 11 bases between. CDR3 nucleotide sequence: TGTGCCAGCAGCGGGTCGGTGAACAATGAGCAGTTCTTC. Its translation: CASSGSVNNEQFF.

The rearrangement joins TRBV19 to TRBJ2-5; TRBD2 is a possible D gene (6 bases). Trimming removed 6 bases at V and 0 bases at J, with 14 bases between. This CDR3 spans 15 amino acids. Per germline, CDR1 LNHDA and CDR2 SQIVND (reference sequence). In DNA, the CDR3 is TGTGCCAGTAGCCCCCTGGCGGGAAACCAAGAGACCCAGTACTTC. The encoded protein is CASSPLAGNQETQYF.

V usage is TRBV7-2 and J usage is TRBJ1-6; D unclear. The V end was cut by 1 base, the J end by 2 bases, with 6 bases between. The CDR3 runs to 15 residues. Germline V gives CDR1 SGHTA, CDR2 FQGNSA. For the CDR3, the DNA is TGTGCCAGCAGCTTAGAGACACCCTATAATTCACCCCTCCACTTT. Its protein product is CASSLETPYNSPLHF.

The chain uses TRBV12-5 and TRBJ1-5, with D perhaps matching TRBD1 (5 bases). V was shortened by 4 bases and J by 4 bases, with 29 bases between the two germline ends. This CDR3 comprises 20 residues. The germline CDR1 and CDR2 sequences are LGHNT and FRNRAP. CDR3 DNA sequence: TGTGCTAGTGGTTCATCGGTTACCCCGGGACTCGAGCGGCGGAATCAGCCCCAGCATTTT. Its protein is CASGSSVTPGLERRNQPQHF. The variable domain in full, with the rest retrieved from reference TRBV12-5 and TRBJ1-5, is DARVTQTPRHKVTEMGQEVTMRCQPILGHNTVFWYRQTMMQGLELLAYFRNRAPLDDSGMPKDRFSAEMPDATLATLKIQPSEPRDSAVYFCASGSSVTPGLERRNQPQHFGDGTRLSIL.

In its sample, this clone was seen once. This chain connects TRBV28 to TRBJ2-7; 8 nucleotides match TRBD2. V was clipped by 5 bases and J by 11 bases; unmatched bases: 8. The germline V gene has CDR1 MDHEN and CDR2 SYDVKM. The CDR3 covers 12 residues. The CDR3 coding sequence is TGTGCCAGCAGTAGCGGGAGTATGGGAAAGTACTTC. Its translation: CASSSGSMGKYF.

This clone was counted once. The CDR3: CASSLASGAGWYNEQFF. The CDR3 region has the DNA TGTGCCAGCAGCTTGGCCTCCGGAGCAGGGTGGTACAATGAGCAGTTCTTC. The chain employs TRBV5-6 and TRBJ2-1; maybe TRBD1 (5 bases). This CDR3 is built from 17 residues. CDR1 and CDR2 (germline): SGHDT, YYEEEE. V was clipped by 0 bases and J by 4 bases, with 17 bases between them.

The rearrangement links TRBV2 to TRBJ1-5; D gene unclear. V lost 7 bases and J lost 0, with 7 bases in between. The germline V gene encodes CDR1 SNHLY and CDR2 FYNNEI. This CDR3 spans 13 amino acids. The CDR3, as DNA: TGTGCCAGCAAACAGTATAGCAATCAGCCCCAGCATTTT. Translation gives CASKQYSNQPQHF.

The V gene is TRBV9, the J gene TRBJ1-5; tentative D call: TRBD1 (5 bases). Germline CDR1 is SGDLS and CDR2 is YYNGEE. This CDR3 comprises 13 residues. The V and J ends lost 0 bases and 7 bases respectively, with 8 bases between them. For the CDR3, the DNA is TGTGCCAGCAGCGTAGGGGGGGAACAGCCCCAGCATTTT. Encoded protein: CASSVGGEQPQHF.

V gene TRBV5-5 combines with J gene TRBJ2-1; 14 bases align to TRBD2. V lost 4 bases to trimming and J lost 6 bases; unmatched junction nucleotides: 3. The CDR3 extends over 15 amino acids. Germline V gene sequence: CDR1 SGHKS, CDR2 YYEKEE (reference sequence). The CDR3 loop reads CASSAGTSGGNEQFF. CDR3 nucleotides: TGTGCCAGCAGCGCTGGGACTAGCGGGGGCAATGAGCAGTTCTTC.

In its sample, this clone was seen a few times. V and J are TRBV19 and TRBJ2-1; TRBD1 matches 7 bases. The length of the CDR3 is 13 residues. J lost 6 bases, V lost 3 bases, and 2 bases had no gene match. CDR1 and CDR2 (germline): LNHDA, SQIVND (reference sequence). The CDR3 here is CASSMGQTNEQFF. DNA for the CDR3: TGTGCCAGTAGTATGGGACAGACCAATGAGCAGTTCTTC. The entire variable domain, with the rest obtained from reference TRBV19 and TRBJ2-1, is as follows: DGGITQSPKYLFRKEGQNVTLSCEQNLNHDAMYWYRQDPGQGLRLIYYSQIVNDFQKGDIAEGYSVSREKKESFPLTVTSAQKNPTAFYLCASSMGQTNEQFFGPGTRLTVL.

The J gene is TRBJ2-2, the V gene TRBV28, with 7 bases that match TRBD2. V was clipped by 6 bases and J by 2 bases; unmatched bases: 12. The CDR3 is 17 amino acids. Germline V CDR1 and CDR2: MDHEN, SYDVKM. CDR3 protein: CASSQHLGLQNTGELFF. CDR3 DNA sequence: TGTGCCAGCAGCCAACACCTGGGACTACAAAACACCGGGGAGCTGTTTTTT.

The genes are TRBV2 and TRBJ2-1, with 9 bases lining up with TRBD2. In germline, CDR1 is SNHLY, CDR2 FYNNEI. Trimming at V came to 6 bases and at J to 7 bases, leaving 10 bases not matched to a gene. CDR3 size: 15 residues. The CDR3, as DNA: TGTGCCAGCAGGAGGGCTAGCGGGATAGGTAATGAGCAGTTCTTC. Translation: CASRRASGIGNEQFF.

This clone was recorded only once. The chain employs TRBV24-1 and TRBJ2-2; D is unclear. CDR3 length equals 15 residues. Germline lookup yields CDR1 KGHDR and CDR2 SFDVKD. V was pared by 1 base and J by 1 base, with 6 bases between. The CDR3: CATSDFRQNTGELFF. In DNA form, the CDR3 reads TGTGCCACCAGTGATTTTAGACAGAACACCGGGGAGCTGTTTTTT.

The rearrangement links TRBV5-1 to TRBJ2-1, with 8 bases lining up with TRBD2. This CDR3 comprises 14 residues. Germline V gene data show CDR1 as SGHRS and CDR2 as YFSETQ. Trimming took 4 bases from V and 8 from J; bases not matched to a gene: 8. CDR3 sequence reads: CASSQSGSVYEQFF. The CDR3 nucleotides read TGCGCCAGCAGCCAAAGCGGGAGTGTCTATGAGCAGTTCTTC.

CDR3 residues: CASSGTGTHNEQFF. The CDR3 region has the DNA TGTGCCAGCAGCGGAACCGGGACCCACAATGAGCAGTTCTTC. V is TRBV5-4 and J is TRBJ2-1, with D perhaps matching TRBD1 or TRBD2 (5 bases each). Per germline, CDR1 SGHNT and CDR2 YYREEE (reference sequence). The CDR3 extends over 14 amino acids. V was pared by 4 bases and J by 5 bases, with 13 bases between.

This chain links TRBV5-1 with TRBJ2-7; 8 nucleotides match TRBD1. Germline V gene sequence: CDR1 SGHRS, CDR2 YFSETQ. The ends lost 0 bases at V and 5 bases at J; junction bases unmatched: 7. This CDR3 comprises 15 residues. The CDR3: CASSLVGDRPHEQYF. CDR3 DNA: TGCGCCAGCAGCTTGGTGGGGGACAGGCCCCACGAGCAGTACTTC.

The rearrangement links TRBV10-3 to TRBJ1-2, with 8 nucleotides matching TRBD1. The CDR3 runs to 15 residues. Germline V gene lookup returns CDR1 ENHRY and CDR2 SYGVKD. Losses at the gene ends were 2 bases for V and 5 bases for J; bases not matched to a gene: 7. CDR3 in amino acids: CAISEAINRGYGYTF. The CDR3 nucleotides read TGTGCCATCAGTGAGGCGATAAACAGGGGGTATGGCTACACCTTC.

The CDR3 nucleotides read TGTGCCAGCAGCCAAATGACAGGGTCGGCTGGCTACACCTTC. Translating gives CASSQMTGSAGYTF. The V and J genes are TRBV7-3 and TRBJ1-2, with 7 bases that match TRBD1. The germline CDR1 and CDR2 sequences are SGHTA and FQGTGA. V shed 5 bases and J 7 bases; nucleotides not matched to a gene: 10. CDR3 length: 14 amino acids.

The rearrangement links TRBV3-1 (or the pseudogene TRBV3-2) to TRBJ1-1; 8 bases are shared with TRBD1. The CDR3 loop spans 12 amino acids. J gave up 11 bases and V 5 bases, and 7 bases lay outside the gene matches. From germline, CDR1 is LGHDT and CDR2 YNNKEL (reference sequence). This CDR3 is CASSELDREAFF. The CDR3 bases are TGTGCCAGCAGCGAATTGGACAGGGAGGCTTTCTTT.

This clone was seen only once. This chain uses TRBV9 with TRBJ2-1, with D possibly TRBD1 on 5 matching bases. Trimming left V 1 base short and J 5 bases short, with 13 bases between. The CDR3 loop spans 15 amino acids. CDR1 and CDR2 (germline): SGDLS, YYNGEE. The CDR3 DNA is TGTGCCAGCAGCGTACAGGGTCTAGGGGACAATGAGCAGTTCTTC. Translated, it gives CASSVQGLGDNEQFF.

CDR3 sequence (DNA): TGTGCCAGCAGCTTAGAGGGGCCCTCCGCCGGGGAGCTGTTTTTT. This translates into CASSLEGPSAGELFF. The chain links TRBV7-2 to TRBJ2-2; D possibly corresponds to TRBD1 (5 bases). The germline V and J ends were trimmed by 1 base and 6 bases, with 12 bases remaining between them. Germline V lookup: CDR1 SGHTA, CDR2 FQGNSA. The CDR3 runs to 15 residues.

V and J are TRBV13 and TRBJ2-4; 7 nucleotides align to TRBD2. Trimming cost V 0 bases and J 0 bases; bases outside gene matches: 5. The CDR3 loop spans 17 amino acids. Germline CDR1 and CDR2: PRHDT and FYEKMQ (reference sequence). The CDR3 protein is CASSLGAGDRAKNIQYF. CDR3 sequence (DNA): TGTGCCAGCAGCTTAGGGGCGGGGGATCGAGCCAAAAACATTCAGTACTTC.

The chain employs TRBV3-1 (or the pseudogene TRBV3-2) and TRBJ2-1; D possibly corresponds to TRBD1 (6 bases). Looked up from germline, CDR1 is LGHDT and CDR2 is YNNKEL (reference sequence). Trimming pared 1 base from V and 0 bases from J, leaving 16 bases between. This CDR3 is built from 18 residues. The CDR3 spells CASSQVSRTDSSYNEQFF. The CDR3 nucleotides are TGTGCCAGCAGCCAAGTCTCCCGGACAGATAGCTCCTACAATGAGCAGTTCTTC.